The 31 T cell receptor beta chains in this list originate from one sample, sequenced in a study of CD8 T cells in Susac syndrome (dated by TCRdb to about 2019). The protocol used for the library was the immunoSEQ multiplex PCR assay. RNA was extracted using the RNeasy kit, and roughly 0.5 to 1 microgram was reverse transcribed with random hexamers. TCRdb took the public reads, trimmed them with fastp at Q25, ran MiXCR for clone calling and kept in-frame beta chains. A single entry per CDR3 protein holds the most common genes and DNA from its merged rows. This sample comprises tens of thousands of distinct CDR3 sequences, under 95% of them detected only once. In total, the top ten clones hold approximately 0.5% of the sample. The sequenced sample consisted of CD8+ T cells from PBMCs. The receptor source for this set is a human donor with Susac syndrome.

This clonotype has only one observation. This sequence joins TRBV4-1 and TRBJ1-2; TRBD1 agrees at 7 bases. Germline V gives CDR1 MGHRA, CDR2 YSYEKL. This CDR3 has 13 residues. The ends lost 4 bases at V and 4 bases at J; junction bases unmatched: 3. CDR3 sequence (DNA): TGCGCCAGCAGCCGACAGGGTATCTATGGCTACACCTTC. It encodes CASSRQGIYGYTF.

In this sample, this clonotype turned up once. V is TRBV7-9 and J is TRBJ2-2, with D possibly matching TRBD2 (5 bases). This CDR3 has 15 residues. Germline assignment: CDR1 SEHNR and CDR2 FQNEAQ (reference sequence). V shed 5 bases and J shed 5 bases, with 15 bases lying between them. CDR3 sequence (DNA): TGTGCCAGCAGCCAGAAAGGACTCACAACCGGGGAGCTGTTTTTT. It translates to CASSQKGLTTGELFF.

The chain employs TRBV4-1 and TRBJ1-1; 7 bases match TRBD1. After removal of 1 base from V and 2 bases from J, the junction contained 1 base not matched to a gene. Germline V CDR1 and CDR2: MGHRA, YSYEKL. This CDR3 spans 14 amino acids. CDR3 in DNA: TGCGCCAGCAGCCAAGGAGGGGGCAACACTGAAGCTTTCTTT. This gives the protein CASSQGGGNTEAFF.

The table lists this clonotype with a count of one. The chain is built from TRBV7-9 and TRBJ1-1; D is ambiguous. Germline V gene data show CDR1 as SEHNR and CDR2 as FQNEAQ (reference sequence). This CDR3 contains 13 residues. V was shortened by 2 bases and J by 2 bases, with 6 bases between the two germline ends. The CDR3 is CASSLKQNTEAFF. The DNA for the CDR3 is TGTGCCAGCAGCTTAAAACAAAACACTGAAGCTTTCTTT.

This clonotype was recorded once. The chain joins TRBV29-1 to TRBJ2-2; maybe TRBD1 (6 bases). The CDR3 is 13 residues long. Trimming took off 7 bases at V and 0 bases at J, with 9 bases between the two ends. Germline V gene lookup returns CDR1 SQVTM and CDR2 ANQGSEA. In DNA, the CDR3 is TGCAGCGCAGGACAGTCGAACACCGGGGAGCTGTTTTTT. This sequence encodes CSAGQSNTGELFF.

The chain is built from TRBV10-3 and TRBJ2-3, with 10 bases that match TRBD2. Trimming cost V 0 bases and J 6 bases; bases outside gene matches: 12. CDR3 length: 18 amino acids. Germline loops: CDR1 ENHRY, CDR2 SYGVKD. The CDR3 coding sequence is TGTGCCATCAGTGAGTCTGTACCCAGCGGGGGGGCCCTCGATACGCAGTATTTT. It yields the protein CAISESVPSGGALDTQYF.

As DNA, the CDR3 is TGTGCCAGCAGAACGTGGGGGCTGAACACTGAAGCTTTCTTT. Translation gives CASRTWGLNTEAFF. The rearrangement joins TRBV6-2 or TRBV6-3 to TRBJ1-1; a possible D gene is TRBD1 (6 bases). This CDR3 spans 14 amino acids. V lost 6 bases, J lost 0 bases, and 11 bases lay in between. Germline V gene sequence: CDR1 MNHEY, CDR2 SVGEGT.

V gene TRBV7-8 combines with J gene TRBJ1-2; possible D gene TRBD1, 5 bases. V lost 2 bases, J lost 2 bases, and 9 bases lay in between. There are 14 residues in the CDR3. Germline V CDR1 and CDR2: SGHVS, FQNEAQ. The CDR3 DNA reads TGTGCCAGCAGCTTAAGGGGACTAAACTATGGCTACACCTTC. Translating it yields CASSLRGLNYGYTF.

In its sample, this clonotype was seen a few times. The J gene is TRBJ2-1, the V gene TRBV19; 7 bases map to TRBD2. V shed 5 bases, J shed 5 bases, and the junction held 6 bases outside the gene matches. Per germline, CDR1 LNHDA and CDR2 SQIVND (reference sequence). The CDR3 runs to 14 residues. The CDR3 here is CASSRGGPHNEQFF. The CDR3 nucleotides are TGTGCCAGTAGTCGGGGAGGGCCCCACAATGAGCAGTTCTTC.

This rearrangement joins TRBV7-9 to TRBJ2-1; no clear D gene. CDR3 size: 14 residues. Germline V lookup: CDR1 SEHNR, CDR2 FQNEAQ (reference sequence). V was clipped by 2 bases and J by 3 bases, with 8 bases between them. CDR3 in DNA: TGTGCCAGCAGCTTAATGTCAGGCTACAATGAGCAGTTCTTC. Protein sequence: CASSLMSGYNEQFF.

J is TRBJ2-2 and V is TRBV18; 9 nucleotides align to TRBD1. Germline CDR1 is KGHSH and CDR2 is LQKENI. J gave up 4 bases and V 2 bases, and 5 bases lay outside the gene matches. CDR3 length: 16 amino acids. The chain's CDR3 is CASSPTGTGPTGELFF. CDR3 bases: TGTGCCAGCTCACCAACGGGGACAGGGCCCACCGGGGAGCTGTTTTTT.

The chain uses TRBV24-1 and TRBJ1-1, with 9 bases that match TRBD1. With 1 base clipped from V and 6 bases from J, the junction kept 5 bases outside the gene matches. The CDR3 is 15 amino acids. Germline values: CDR1 KGHDR, CDR2 SFDVKD. The CDR3 spells CATSDFSGTGSEAFF. The CDR3 DNA reads as TGTGCCACCAGTGATTTTTCCGGGACAGGGTCTGAAGCTTTCTTT.

This chain connects TRBV27 to TRBJ2-7; 11 nucleotides line up with TRBD2. The V and J ends lost 2 bases and 3 bases, in that order; junction bases with no gene match: 9. The CDR3 totals 17 residues. Germline V CDR1 and CDR2: MNHEY, SMNVEV (reference sequence). The CDR3 loop is CASSLRYSSGRIYEQYF. The CDR3 region has the DNA TGTGCCAGCAGTTTAAGGTACTCTAGCGGGAGGATCTACGAGCAGTACTTC.

The CDR3 is CAWSVRAGMGYTF. The DNA of the CDR3 is TGTGCCTGGAGTGTACGGGCAGGGATGGGCTACACCTTC. The chain joins TRBV30 to TRBJ1-2; a weak D match, TRBD1 (5 bases). Trimming pared 0 bases from V and 8 bases from J, leaving 13 bases between. The germline V gene encodes CDR1 GTSNPN and CDR2 SVGIG (reference sequence). The length of the CDR3 is 13 residues.

The chain employs TRBV7-8 and TRBJ2-5, with D perhaps TRBD1 (6 bases). Germline CDR1 reads SGHVS; CDR2 reads FQNEAQ. The CDR3 runs 14 residues. Trimming removed 1 base from V and 7 bases from J, with 13 bases in between. As DNA, the CDR3 is TGTGCCAGCAGCTTAGGGACAGCCCCTGGGACCCAGTACTTC. It encodes CASSLGTAPGTQYF.

The genes are TRBV27 and TRBJ1-2; 8 bases agree with TRBD1. Per germline, CDR1 MNHEY and CDR2 SMNVEV (reference sequence). The ends lost 5 bases at V and 7 bases at J; junction bases unmatched: 18. This CDR3 contains 17 residues. The CDR3 reads CASSPAYGQGYVSGYTF. In DNA, the CDR3 is TGTGCCAGCAGTCCCGCCTACGGACAGGGCTATGTCTCTGGCTACACCTTC.

The chain recombines TRBV11-2 with TRBJ2-1; 7 nucleotides line up with TRBD1. Germline lookup yields CDR1 SGHAT and CDR2 FQNNGV. The V segment lost 1 base and the J segment 12 bases; nucleotides outside the gene matches: 3. The CDR3 extends over 12 amino acids. CDR3 nucleotides: TGTGCCAGCAGCTTAGGGCCAGGGGGGCAGTTCTTC. It encodes CASSLGPGGQFF.

This rearrangement joins TRBV12-3 or TRBV12-4 to TRBJ1-2; D might be TRBD1 (6 bases). Trimming cost V 3 bases and J 8 bases, with 10 bases left between them. The CDR3 is 12 residues long. CDR3 nucleotide sequence: TGTGCCAGCAGTTTCGGGGGCAAAGGCTACACCTTC. Translated: CASSFGGKGYTF.

In its sample, this clonotype was seen once. The chain employs TRBV18 and TRBJ1-5, with 11 bases that match TRBD1. Germline V gives CDR1 KGHSH, CDR2 LQKENI. The V and J ends lost 6 bases and 6 bases, in that order; junction bases with no gene match: 13. This CDR3 is built from 17 residues. This CDR3 is CASSQRGQGATGQPQHF. DNA of the CDR3: TGTGCCAGCTCCCAACGTGGACAGGGGGCGACGGGTCAGCCCCAGCATTTT.

For the CDR3, the DNA is TGTGCCAGCAGTGGACAGGGGAGGAATGAGCAGTTCTTC. This codes for CASSGQGRNEQFF. The V call is TRBV28, the J call TRBJ2-1; 9 bases align to TRBD1. Germline CDR1 and CDR2: MDHEN and SYDVKM. CDR3 length: 13 amino acids. With 5 bases clipped from V and 7 bases from J, the junction kept 3 bases outside the gene matches. Based on the CDR3 plus reference TRBV28 and TRBJ2-1, the full variable domain is DVKVTQSSRYLVKRTGEKVFLECVQDMDHENMFWYRQDPGLGLRLIYFSYDVKMKEKGDIPEGYSVSREKKERFSLILESASTNQTSMYLCASSGQGRNEQFFGPGTRLTVL.

The V and J genes are TRBV6-6 and TRBJ2-2; D unclear. Germline CDR1 MNHNY, CDR2 SVGAGI (reference sequence). The length of the CDR3 is 14 residues. The V gene lost 0 bases and the J gene lost 7 bases, with 9 bases spanning the gap. CDR3 in amino acids: CASSYSYGNGELFF. The CDR3, as DNA: TGTGCCAGCAGTTACTCGTACGGAAACGGGGAGCTGTTTTTT.

The chain has TRBV6-2 or TRBV6-3 and TRBJ2-7; the D call may be TRBD1 or TRBD2 (5 bases each). V was cut by 6 bases and J by 6 bases, with 15 bases left in between. Germline CDR1 MNHEY, CDR2 SVGEGT. The length of the CDR3 is 13 residues. In nucleotides, the CDR3 is TGTGCCAGCAGGCCGGACTTTGGGGGCGAGCAGTACTTC. This translates into CASRPDFGGEQYF.

The gene calls are TRBV7-9 and TRBJ2-2; 7 nucleotides agree with TRBD1. V was pared by 10 bases and J by 6 bases, with 20 bases of the junction left unmatched. The CDR3 extends over 17 amino acids. Per the germline V gene, CDR1 is SEHNR and CDR2 is FQNEAQ (reference sequence). Written as DNA, the CDR3 is TGTGCCACACTCGGACCCCGTACAGGGGCCGGATCCGGGGAGCTGTTTTTT. Amino acid sequence: CATLGPRTGAGSGELFF.

In its sample, this clonotype was seen once. This chain uses TRBV20-1 with TRBJ2-2; perhaps TRBD2 as D (6 bases). The germline V gene encodes CDR1 DFQATT and CDR2 SNEGSKA (reference sequence). Trimming left V 3 bases short and J 6 bases short, with 26 bases between. The CDR3 sequence is 18 residues long. The chain's CDR3 is CSARGGAGTPAPAGELFF. In DNA, the CDR3 is TGCAGTGCTAGGGGTGGTGCGGGGACTCCCGCGCCAGCCGGGGAGCTGTTTTTT.

The chain uses TRBV3-1 and TRBJ2-5; D is uncertain. CDR3 length: 11 residues. V lost 0 bases to trimming and J lost 11 bases, with 7 bases between them. The germline V gene has CDR1 LGHDT and CDR2 YNNKEL (reference sequence). CDR3 region: CASSQESGQYF. DNA of the CDR3: TGTGCCAGCAGCCAAGAATCAGGACAGTACTTC.

V is TRBV12-3 or TRBV12-4 and J is TRBJ2-7; D might be TRBD1 or TRBD2, each matching 5 bases. The CDR3 contains 12 residues. Deletions cut 6 bases from V and 7 bases from J, with 13 bases between. The CDR3 nucleotides read TGTGCCAGCAGATGTTTATGGGGGGAGCAGTACTTC. It codes for CASRCLWGEQYF.

The genes are TRBV15 and TRBJ2-1; weak D call: TRBD1 (5 bases). V gave up 5 bases and J gave up 4 bases, with 12 bases separating them. CDR3 length equals 14 residues. Per germline, CDR1 LNHNV and CDR2 YYDKDF (reference sequence). In DNA, the CDR3 is TGTGCCACCAGCCTGGGGAACAGGTACAATGAGCAGTTCTTC. The encoded protein is CATSLGNRYNEQFF.

This clonotype was detected once. The V gene is TRBV15, the J gene TRBJ2-2; 9 bases agree with TRBD1. Germline-derived CDR1 and CDR2 are LNHNV and YYDKDF (reference sequence). The CDR3 runs to 16 residues. V was pared by 4 bases and J by 1 base, with 4 bases of the junction left unmatched. The CDR3: CATSIGTGMNTGELFF. The DNA of the CDR3 is TGTGCCACCAGCATCGGGACAGGGATGAACACCGGGGAGCTGTTTTTT.

This chain joins TRBV4-1 and TRBJ1-5; D is undetermined. The CDR3 is 16 residues long. CDR1 is MGHRA, CDR2 YSYEKL, per germline. Trimming stripped 1 base from V and 0 bases from J, with 10 bases between. DNA of the CDR3: TGCGCCAGCAGCCAAGTCGAGGGATTTAGCAATCAGCCCCAGCATTTT. Its protein product is CASSQVEGFSNQPQHF.

This chain joins TRBV7-8 and TRBJ2-1; TRBD2 aligns across 11 bases. Germline V gives CDR1 SGHVS, CDR2 FQNEAQ. The CDR3 spans 15 residues. Unmatched junction bases numbered 5, after V lost 1 base and J lost 9 bases. CDR3 sequence (DNA): TGTGCCAGCAGCTTAGAGGCTAGCGGGAGGATTGAGCAGTTCTTC. It yields the protein CASSLEASGRIEQFF.

The V gene is TRBV28, the J gene TRBJ2-2; D is perhaps TRBD1 (5 bases). Deletions cut 3 bases from V and 1 base from J, with 6 bases between. Germline V gene data show CDR1 as MDHEN and CDR2 as SYDVKM. CDR3 length equals 14 residues. The CDR3 loop reads CASSLQGNTGELFF. The CDR3 DNA is TGTGCCAGCAGTTTGCAGGGGAACACCGGGGAGCTGTTTTTT.